This paragraph reports one T cell receptor (beta chain). Its antigen is not known. PCR primers comprised 60 Vbeta and 13 Jbeta primers. In the original processing: In a later analysis, of about 80 million unique beta chains, roughly 10 million appeared in at least two donors. Assay used: immunoSEQ multiplex PCR; TCRdb lists only in-frame clones, some missing. The D gene and trimming were derived from the DNA, and the V and J assignments and clone size from that table. This repertoire shows 99,000 or so clones, over 60% found once; its top ten account for 16%. The source of the sample is a study of cytomegalovirus exposure and HLA in healthy donors. Study-level findings and limits: The study listed some 160 cytomegalovirus-associated TCR beta chains.

Looked up from germline, CDR1 is MNHEY and CDR2 is SMNVEV (reference sequence). The CDR3 runs 19 residues. J gave up 2 bases and V 5 bases, and 17 bases lay outside the gene matches. The sample taken for sequencing was PBMCs. V usage is TRBV27 and J usage is TRBJ2-4; 8 positions agree with TRBD2. The sequence came from a man aged 60-69 years in good health and CMV-seropositive. The CDR3 sequence: CASSPRSVRGAGTKNIQYF. Written as DNA, the CDR3 is TGTGCCAGCAGTCCCCGTTCTGTGCGGGGGGCCGGGACCAAAAACATTCAGTACTTC.